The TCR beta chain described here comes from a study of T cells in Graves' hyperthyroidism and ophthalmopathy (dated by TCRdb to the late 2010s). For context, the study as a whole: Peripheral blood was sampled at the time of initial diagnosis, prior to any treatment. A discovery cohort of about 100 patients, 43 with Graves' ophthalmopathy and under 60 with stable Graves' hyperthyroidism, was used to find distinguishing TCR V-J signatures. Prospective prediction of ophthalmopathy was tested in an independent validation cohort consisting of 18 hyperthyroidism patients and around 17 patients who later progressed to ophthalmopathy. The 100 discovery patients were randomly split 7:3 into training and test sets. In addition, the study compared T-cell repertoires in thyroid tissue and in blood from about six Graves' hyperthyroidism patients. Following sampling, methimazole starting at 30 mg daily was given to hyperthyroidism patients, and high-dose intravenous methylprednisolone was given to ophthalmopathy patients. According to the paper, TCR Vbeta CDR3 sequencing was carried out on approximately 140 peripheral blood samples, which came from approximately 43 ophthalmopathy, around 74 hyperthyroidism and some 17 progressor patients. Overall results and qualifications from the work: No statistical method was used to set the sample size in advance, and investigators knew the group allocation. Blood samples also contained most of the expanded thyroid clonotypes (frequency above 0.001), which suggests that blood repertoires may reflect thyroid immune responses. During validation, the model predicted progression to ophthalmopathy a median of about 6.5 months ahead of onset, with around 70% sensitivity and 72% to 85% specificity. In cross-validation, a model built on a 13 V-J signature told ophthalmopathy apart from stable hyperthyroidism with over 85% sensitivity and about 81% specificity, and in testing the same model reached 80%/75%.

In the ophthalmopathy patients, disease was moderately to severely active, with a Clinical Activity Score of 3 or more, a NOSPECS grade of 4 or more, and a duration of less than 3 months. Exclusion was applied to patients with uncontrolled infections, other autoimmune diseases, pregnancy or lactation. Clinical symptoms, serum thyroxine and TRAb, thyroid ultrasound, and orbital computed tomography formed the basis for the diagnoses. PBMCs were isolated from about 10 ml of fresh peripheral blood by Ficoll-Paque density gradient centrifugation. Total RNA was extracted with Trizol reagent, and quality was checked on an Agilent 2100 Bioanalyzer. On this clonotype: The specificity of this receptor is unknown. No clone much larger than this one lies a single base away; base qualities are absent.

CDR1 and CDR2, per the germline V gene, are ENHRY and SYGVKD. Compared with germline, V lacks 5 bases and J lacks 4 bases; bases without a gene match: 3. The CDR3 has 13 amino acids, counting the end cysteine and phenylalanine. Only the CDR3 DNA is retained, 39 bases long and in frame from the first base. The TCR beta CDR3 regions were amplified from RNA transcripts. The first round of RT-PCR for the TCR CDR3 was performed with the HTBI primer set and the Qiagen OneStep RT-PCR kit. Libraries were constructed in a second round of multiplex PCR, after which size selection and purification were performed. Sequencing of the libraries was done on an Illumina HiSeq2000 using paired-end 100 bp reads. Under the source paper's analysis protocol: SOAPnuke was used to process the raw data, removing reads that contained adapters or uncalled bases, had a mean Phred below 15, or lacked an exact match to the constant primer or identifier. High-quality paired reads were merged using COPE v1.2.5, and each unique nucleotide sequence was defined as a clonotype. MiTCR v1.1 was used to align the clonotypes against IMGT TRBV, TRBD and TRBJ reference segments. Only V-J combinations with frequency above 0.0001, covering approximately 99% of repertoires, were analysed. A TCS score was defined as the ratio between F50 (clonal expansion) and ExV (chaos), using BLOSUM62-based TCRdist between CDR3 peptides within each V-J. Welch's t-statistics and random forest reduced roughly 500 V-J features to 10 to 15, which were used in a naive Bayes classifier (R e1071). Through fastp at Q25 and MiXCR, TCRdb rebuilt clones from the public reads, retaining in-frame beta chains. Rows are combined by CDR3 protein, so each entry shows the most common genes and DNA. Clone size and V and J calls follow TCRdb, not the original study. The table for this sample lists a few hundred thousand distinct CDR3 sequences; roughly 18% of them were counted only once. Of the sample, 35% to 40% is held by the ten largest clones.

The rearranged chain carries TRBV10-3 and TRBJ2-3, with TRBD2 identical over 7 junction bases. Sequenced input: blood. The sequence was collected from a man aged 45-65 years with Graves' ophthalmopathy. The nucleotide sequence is TGTGCCATCAGTTGGGGGGGATCAGATACGCAGTATTTT. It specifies CAISWGGSDTQYF.